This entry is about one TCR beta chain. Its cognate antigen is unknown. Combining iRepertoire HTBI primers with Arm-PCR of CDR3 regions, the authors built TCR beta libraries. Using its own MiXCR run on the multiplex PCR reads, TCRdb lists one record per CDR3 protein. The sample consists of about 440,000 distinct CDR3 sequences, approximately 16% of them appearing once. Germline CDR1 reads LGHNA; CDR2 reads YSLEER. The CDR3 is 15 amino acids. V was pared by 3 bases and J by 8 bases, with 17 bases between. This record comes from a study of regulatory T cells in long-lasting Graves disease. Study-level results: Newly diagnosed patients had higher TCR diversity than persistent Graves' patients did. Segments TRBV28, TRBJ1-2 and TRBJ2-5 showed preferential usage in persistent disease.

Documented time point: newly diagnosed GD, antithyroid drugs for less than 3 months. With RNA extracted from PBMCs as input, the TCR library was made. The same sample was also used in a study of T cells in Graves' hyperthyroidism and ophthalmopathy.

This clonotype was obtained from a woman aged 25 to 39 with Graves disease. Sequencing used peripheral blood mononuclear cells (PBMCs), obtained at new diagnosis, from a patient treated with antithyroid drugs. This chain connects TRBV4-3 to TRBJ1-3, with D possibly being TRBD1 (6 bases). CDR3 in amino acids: CASSHTSTGTDTIYF. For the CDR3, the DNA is TGCGCCAGCAGCCACACCTCGACAGGCACGGACACCATATATTTT.